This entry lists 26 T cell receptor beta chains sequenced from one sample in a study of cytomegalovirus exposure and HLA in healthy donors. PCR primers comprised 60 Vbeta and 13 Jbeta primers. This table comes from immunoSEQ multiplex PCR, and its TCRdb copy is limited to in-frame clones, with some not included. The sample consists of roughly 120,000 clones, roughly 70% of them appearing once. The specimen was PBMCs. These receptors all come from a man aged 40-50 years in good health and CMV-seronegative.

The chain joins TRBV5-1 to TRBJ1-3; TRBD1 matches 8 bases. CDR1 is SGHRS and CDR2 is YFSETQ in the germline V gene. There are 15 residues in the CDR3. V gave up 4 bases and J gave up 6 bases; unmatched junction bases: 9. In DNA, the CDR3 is TGCGCCAGCAGCCCGGGACAGGTACCGATAAACACCATATATTTT. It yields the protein CASSPGQVPINTIYF. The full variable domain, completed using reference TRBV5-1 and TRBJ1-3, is KAGVTQTPRYLIKTRGQQVTLSCSPISGHRSVSWYQQTPGQGLQFLFEYFSETQRNKGNFPGRFSGRQFSNSRSEMNVSTLELGDSALYLCASSPGQVPINTIYFGEGSWLTVV.

The CDR3 sequence: CASSYHPGGTISGANVLTF. In DNA, the CDR3 is TGTGCCAGCAGCTATCACCCGGGGGGGACTATCTCTGGGGCCAACGTCCTGACTTTC. V and J are TRBV7-9 and TRBJ2-6; 8 positions agree with TRBD2. Germline V gene data show CDR1 as SEHNR and CDR2 as FQNEAQ (reference sequence). The V gene end was trimmed by 4 bases and the J gene end by 0 bases; junction bases not matched to a gene: 11. This CDR3 is built from 19 residues.

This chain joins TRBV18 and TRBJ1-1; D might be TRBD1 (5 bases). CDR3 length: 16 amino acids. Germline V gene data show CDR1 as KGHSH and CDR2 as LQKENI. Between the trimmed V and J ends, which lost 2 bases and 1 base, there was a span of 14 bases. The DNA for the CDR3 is TGTGCCAGCTCACCAGCCTCCGTAGGGGAGAACACTGAAGCTTTCTTT. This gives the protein CASSPASVGENTEAFF.

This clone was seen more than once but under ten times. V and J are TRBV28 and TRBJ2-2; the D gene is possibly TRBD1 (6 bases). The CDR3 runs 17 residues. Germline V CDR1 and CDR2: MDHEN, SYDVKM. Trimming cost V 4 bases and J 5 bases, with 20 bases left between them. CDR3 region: CASSWTRLGQRTGELFF. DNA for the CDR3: TGTGCCAGCAGTTGGACCCGACTCGGACAGCGTACCGGGGAGCTGTTTTTT.

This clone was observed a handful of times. CDR3 nucleotides: TGTGCCAGCAGTCCACTAAGGGGGGGTACTAATGAAAAACTGTTTTTT. Amino acids: CASSPLRGGTNEKLFF. The rearrangement uses TRBV28 and TRBJ1-4; D is possibly TRBD1 (6 bases). This CDR3 contains 16 residues. Germline V gene sequence: CDR1 MDHEN, CDR2 SYDVKM. V lost 5 bases, J lost 2 bases, and 15 bases lay in between.

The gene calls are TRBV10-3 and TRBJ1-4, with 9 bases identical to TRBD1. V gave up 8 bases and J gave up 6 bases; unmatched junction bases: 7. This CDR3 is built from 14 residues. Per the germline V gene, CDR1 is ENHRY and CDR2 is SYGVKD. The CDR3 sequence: CAIGLGQGDEKLFF. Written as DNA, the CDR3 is TGTGCCATCGGGCTGGGACAGGGAGATGAAAAACTGTTTTTT.

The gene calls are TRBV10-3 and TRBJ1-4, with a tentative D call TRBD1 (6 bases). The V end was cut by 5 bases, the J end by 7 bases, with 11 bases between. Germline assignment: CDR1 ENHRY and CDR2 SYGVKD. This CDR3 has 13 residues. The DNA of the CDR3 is TGTGCCATCAGTCAGCAGGGGATTGAAAAACTGTTTTTT. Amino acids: CAISQQGIEKLFF.

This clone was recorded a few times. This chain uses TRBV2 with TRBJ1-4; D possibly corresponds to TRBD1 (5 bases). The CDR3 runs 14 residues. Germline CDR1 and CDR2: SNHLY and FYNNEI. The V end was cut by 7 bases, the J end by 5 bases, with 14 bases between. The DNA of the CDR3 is TGTGCCAGCAAGAAGGGGCCCCTCAATGAAAAACTGTTTTTT. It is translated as CASKKGPLNEKLFF.

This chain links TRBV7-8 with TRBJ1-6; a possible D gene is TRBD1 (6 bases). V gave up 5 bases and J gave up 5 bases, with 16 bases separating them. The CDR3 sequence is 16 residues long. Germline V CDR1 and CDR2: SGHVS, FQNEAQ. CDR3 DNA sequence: TGTGCCAGCAGCCGACGACAGGTGGTGGATAATTCACCCCTCCACTTT. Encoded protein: CASSRRQVVDNSPLHF. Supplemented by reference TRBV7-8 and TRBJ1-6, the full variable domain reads GAGVSQSPRYKVAKRGQDVALRCDPISGHVSLFWYQQALGQGPEFLTYFQNEAQLDKSGLPSDRFFAERPEGSVSTLKIQRTQQEDSAVYLCASSRRQVVDNSPLHFGNGTRLTVT.

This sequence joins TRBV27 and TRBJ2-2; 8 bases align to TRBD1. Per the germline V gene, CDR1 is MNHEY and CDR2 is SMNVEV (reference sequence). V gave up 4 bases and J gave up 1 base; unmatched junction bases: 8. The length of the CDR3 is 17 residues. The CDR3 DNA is TGTGCCAGCAGTTCCCGGACAGGGCGAGGGAACACCGGGGAGCTGTTTTTT. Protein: CASSSRTGRGNTGELFF.

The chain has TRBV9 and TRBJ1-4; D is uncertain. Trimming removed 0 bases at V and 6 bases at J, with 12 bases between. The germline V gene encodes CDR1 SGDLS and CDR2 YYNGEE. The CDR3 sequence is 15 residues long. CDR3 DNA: TGTGCCAGCAGCGTAGGCGTTGTCGGGGATGAAAAACTGTTTTTT. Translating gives CASSVGVVGDEKLFF.

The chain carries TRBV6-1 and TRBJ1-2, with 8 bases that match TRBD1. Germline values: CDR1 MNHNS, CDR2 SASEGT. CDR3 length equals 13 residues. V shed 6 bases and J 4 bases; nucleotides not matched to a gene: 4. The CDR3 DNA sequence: TGTGCCAGCAGCCCGGACAGGGTCTATGGCTACACCTTC. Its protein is CASSPDRVYGYTF.

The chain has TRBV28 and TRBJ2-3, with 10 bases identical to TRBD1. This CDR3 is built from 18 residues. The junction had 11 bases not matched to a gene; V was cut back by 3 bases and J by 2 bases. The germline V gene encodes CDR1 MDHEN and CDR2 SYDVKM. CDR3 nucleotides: TGTGCCAGCAGTTTGTTGGGGACAGGGGTGAAGAACACAGATACGCAGTATTTT. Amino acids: CASSLLGTGVKNTDTQYF.

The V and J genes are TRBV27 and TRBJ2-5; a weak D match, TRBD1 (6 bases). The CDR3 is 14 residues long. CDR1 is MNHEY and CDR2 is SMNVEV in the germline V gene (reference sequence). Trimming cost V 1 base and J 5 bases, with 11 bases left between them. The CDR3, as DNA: TGTGCCAGCAGTTTATTCGGACAGTGGGAGACCCAGTACTTC. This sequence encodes CASSLFGQWETQYF.

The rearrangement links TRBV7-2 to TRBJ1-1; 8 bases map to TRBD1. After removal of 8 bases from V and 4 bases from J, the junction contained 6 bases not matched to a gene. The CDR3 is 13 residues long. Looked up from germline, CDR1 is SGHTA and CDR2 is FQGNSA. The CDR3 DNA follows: TGTGCCAGCTTGACAGGGGCGAGCACTGAAGCTTTCTTT. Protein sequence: CASLTGASTEAFF.

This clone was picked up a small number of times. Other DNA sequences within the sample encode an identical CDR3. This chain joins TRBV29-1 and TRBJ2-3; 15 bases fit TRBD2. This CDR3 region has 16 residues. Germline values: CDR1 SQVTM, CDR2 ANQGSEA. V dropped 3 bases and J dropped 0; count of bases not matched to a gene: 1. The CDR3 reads CSVEGTSGGSTDTQYF. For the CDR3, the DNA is TGCAGCGTTGAGGGGACTAGCGGGGGGAGCACAGATACGCAGTATTTT.

The CDR3 sequence: CAISPSLGYNGDTEAFF. The CDR3 DNA reads TGTGCCATCAGTCCGAGTCTAGGGTACAACGGGGACACTGAAGCTTTCTTT. The V gene is TRBV10-3, the J gene TRBJ1-1; D ambiguous. V was clipped by 5 bases and J by 3 bases, with 22 bases between them. The germline V gene encodes CDR1 ENHRY and CDR2 SYGVKD. The length of the CDR3 is 17 residues.

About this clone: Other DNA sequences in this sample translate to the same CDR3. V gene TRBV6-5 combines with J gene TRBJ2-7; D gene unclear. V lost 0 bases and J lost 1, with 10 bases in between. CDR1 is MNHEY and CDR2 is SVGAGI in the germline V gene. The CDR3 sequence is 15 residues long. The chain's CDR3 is CASSYSAGWSYEQYF. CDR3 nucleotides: TGTGCCAGCAGTTACTCGGCAGGCTGGTCCTACGAGCAGTACTTC.

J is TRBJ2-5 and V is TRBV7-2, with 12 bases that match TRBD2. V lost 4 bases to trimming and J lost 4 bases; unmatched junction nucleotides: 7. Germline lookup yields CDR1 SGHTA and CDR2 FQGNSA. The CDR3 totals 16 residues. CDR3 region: CASSSSGGASGETQYF. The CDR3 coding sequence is TGTGCCAGCAGCTCTAGCGGGGGGGCCAGTGGAGAGACCCAGTACTTC.

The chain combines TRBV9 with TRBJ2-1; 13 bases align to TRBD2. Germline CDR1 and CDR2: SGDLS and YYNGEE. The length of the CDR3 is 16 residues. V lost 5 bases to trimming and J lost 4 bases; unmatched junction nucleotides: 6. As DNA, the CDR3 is TGTGCCAGCAGACCGGGACTAGCGGGACTGTACAATGAGCAGTTCTTC. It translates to CASRPGLAGLYNEQFF.

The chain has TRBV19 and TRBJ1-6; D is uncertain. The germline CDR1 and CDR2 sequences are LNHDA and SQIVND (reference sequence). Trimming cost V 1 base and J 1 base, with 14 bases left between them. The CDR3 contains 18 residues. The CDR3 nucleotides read TGTGCCAGTAGTATAGCGCGGGATTTGGGATCCTATAATTCACCCCTCCACTTT. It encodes CASSIARDLGSYNSPLHF.

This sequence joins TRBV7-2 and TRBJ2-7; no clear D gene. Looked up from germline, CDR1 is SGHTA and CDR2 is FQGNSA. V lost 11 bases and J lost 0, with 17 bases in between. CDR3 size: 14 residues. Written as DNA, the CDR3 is TGTGCCTCAACCGAGAACCGGTACTCCTACGAGCAGTACTTC. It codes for CASTENRYSYEQYF.

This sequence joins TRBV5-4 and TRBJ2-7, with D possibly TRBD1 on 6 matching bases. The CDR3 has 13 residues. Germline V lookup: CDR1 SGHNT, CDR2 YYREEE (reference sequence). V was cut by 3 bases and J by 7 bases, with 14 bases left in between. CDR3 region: CASSSEPTGEQYF. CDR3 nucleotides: TGTGCCAGCAGCTCAGAGCCAACAGGGGAGCAGTACTTC.

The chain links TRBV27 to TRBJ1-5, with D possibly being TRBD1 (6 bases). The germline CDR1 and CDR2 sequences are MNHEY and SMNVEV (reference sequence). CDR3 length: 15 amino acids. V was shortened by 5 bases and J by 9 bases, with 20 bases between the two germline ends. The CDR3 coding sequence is TGTGCCAGCAGTCCCCTGGGGGGGGGCGTGCGGCCCCAGCATTTT. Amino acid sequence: CASSPLGGGVRPQHF.

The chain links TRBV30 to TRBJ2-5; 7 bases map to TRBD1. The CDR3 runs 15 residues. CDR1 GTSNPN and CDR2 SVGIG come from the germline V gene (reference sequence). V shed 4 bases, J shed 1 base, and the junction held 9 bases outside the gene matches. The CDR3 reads CAWTSRTGIQETQYF. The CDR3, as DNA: TGTGCCTGGACCTCGAGGACAGGAATCCAAGAGACCCAGTACTTC.

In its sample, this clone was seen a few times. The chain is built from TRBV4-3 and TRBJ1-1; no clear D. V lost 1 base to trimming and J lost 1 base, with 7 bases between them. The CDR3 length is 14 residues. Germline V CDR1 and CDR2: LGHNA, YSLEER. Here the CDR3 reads CASSQGGKNTEAFF. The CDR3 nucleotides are TGCGCCAGCAGCCAAGGCGGTAAGAACACTGAAGCTTTCTTT.